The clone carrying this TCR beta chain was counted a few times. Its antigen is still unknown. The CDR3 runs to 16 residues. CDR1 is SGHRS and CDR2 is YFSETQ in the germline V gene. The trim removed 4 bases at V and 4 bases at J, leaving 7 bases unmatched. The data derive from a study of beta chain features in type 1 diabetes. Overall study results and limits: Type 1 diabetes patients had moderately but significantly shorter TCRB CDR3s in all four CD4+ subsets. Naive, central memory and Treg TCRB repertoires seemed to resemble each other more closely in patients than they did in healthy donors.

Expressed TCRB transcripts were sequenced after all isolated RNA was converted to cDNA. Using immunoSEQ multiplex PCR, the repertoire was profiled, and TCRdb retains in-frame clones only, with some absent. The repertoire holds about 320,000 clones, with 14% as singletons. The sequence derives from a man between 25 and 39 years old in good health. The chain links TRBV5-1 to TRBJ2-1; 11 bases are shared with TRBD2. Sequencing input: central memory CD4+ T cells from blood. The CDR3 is CASSTTSGSRYNEQFF. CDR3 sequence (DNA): TGCGCCAGCAGCACCACTAGCGGGAGTCGGTACAATGAGCAGTTCTTC.